The 18 T cell receptor beta chains in this list originate from one sample, sequenced in a study of T cells in Graves' hyperthyroidism and ophthalmopathy. The TCR beta CDR3 regions underwent amplification using RNA transcripts as the source. First-round RT-PCR with HTBI primers amplified the TCR CDR3 region. TCRdb re-analysed the multiplex PCR reads in MiXCR, keeping a single row per CDR3 protein. The repertoire holds approximately 380,000 distinct CDR3 sequences, approximately 18% seen once, with 35% to 50% in the top ten. The sample taken for sequencing was blood. These receptors came from a man younger than 35 with Graves' ophthalmopathy.

The table lists this clonotype with many counts. This chain uses TRBV20-1 with TRBJ1-4; TRBD1 is a possible D gene (6 bases). The germline V and J ends were trimmed by 3 bases and 9 bases, with 17 bases remaining between them. This CDR3 is 14 amino acids long. Germline CDR1 and CDR2: DFQATT and SNEGSKA (reference sequence). The CDR3 region is CSARGAWQAQKLFF. CDR3 nucleotides: TGCAGTGCTAGGGGGGCATGGCAGGCTCAAAAACTGTTTTTT.

The chain combines TRBV2 with TRBJ1-1, with D perhaps TRBD1 (5 bases). Germline V gene lookup returns CDR1 SNHLY and CDR2 FYNNEI. V was clipped by 6 bases and J by 0 bases, with 17 bases between them. The CDR3 runs 16 residues. Here the CDR3 reads CASSAHRDGLNTEAFF. Here the CDR3 DNA reads TGTGCCAGCAGCGCCCACCGGGACGGATTGAACACTGAAGCTTTCTTT.

This clonotype was observed at least ten times. V gene TRBV15 combines with J gene TRBJ1-6, with a weak D call TRBD1 (5 bases). Trimming left V 5 bases short and J 9 bases short, with 17 bases between. The CDR3 is 15 residues long. Germline V gene sequence: CDR1 LNHNV, CDR2 YYDKDF (reference sequence). In DNA form, the CDR3 reads TGTGCCACCAGCCCTGGGCGGGGTGGGGGTTCACCCCTCCACTTT. Translating gives CATSPGRGGGSPLHF.

This clonotype was found many times. V gene TRBV12-3 or TRBV12-4 combines with J gene TRBJ1-1, with a tentative D call TRBD1 (6 bases). Trimming left V 3 bases short and J 9 bases short, with 26 bases between. The CDR3 has 17 amino acids. CDR3 sequence reads: CASSFETQTGGGAQAFF. The CDR3 DNA sequence: TGTGCCAGCAGTTTCGAGACCCAGACAGGTGGGGGAGCGCAAGCTTTCTTT.

This clonotype has at least ten counts. The rearrangement joins TRBV20-1 to TRBJ1-5; the D gene is possibly TRBD1 (5 bases). Germline values: CDR1 DFQATT, CDR2 SNEGSKA (reference sequence). This CDR3 is 15 amino acids long. The ends were cut back, 1 base at V and 11 bases at J, with 21 bases in the middle. The CDR3 spells CSARGGLGLAKAQHF. The CDR3, as DNA: TGCAGTGCTAGAGGGGGACTGGGACTGGCTAAGGCCCAGCATTTT.

This clonotype appeared a few times. The chain recombines TRBV10-3 with TRBJ2-1; 7 nucleotides match TRBD2. Germline V gene data show CDR1 as ENHRY and CDR2 as SYGVKD. With 0 bases clipped from V and 2 bases from J, the junction kept 7 bases outside the gene matches. The CDR3 is 17 residues long. CDR3 in amino acids: CAISESGGGIAYNEQFF. DNA for the CDR3: TGTGCCATCAGTGAGTCCGGGGGAGGGATCGCCTACAATGAGCAGTTCTTC.

Many counts were recorded for this clonotype. The chain recombines TRBV5-5 with TRBJ2-1; TRBD1 matches at 8 bases. Germline trimming cut 4 bases from V and 8 bases from J; bases unmatched to any gene: 11. CDR1 and CDR2 (germline): SGHKS, YYEKEE (reference sequence). This CDR3 is 15 amino acids long. The CDR3 DNA reads TGTGCCAGCAGCATAGCAGGGGGCGGGGCTCATGAGCAGTTCTTC. Translating gives CASSIAGGGAHEQFF.

This clonotype was recorded at least ten times. The chain has TRBV27 and TRBJ2-7; D tentatively reads TRBD1 or TRBD2 (5 bases each). This CDR3 contains 14 residues. Germline loops: CDR1 MNHEY, CDR2 SMNVEV (reference sequence). The germline V and J ends were trimmed by 5 bases and 2 bases, with 13 bases remaining between them. The CDR3 loop reads CASSPWDGTYEQYF. The CDR3 coding sequence is TGTGCCAGCAGTCCTTGGGACGGGACCTACGAGCAGTACTTC.

There are many counts of this clonotype. This chain links TRBV15 with TRBJ2-7, with 8 bases lining up with TRBD2. The CDR3 totals 13 residues. Looked up from germline, CDR1 is LNHNV and CDR2 is YYDKDF (reference sequence). Trimming cost V 5 bases and J 2 bases; bases outside gene matches: 2. The CDR3, as DNA: TGTGCCACCAGCGCCGGGGGGGCCTACGAGCAGTACTTC. It translates to CATSAGGAYEQYF.

The CDR3 coding sequence is TGTGCCAGCAGCCAAGGGGTCAGCGACTATAGCAATCAGCCCCAGCATTTT. Protein: CASSQGVSDYSNQPQHF. The V call is TRBV4-2, the J call TRBJ1-5, with D uncertain. This CDR3 comprises 17 residues. Per germline, CDR1 LGHNA and CDR2 YNFKEQ. Trimming removed 1 base at V and 0 bases at J, with 13 bases between.

V and J are TRBV6-1 and TRBJ2-3, with 8 nucleotides matching TRBD2. Germline V gene lookup returns CDR1 MNHNS and CDR2 SASEGT. V dropped 3 bases and J dropped 6; count of bases not matched to a gene: 5. The length of the CDR3 is 14 residues. The CDR3 sequence: CASSEQRGRDTQYF. As DNA, the CDR3 is TGTGCCAGCAGTGAGCAGCGGGGGAGGGATACGCAGTATTTT.

This clonotype came up a few times. The rearrangement links TRBV4-1 to TRBJ2-1, with 10 nucleotides matching TRBD2. The CDR3 extends over 15 amino acids. The V segment lost 1 base and the J segment 4 bases; nucleotides outside the gene matches: 1. Germline V gene lookup returns CDR1 MGHRA and CDR2 YSYEKL. The CDR3: CASSQVAGGYNEQFF. The CDR3 coding sequence is TGCGCCAGCAGCCAAGTAGCGGGGGGATACAATGAGCAGTTCTTC.

This clonotype was counted between two and nine times. This chain joins TRBV7-2 and TRBJ2-1; 9 nucleotides align to TRBD2. This CDR3 has 15 amino acids. The trim removed 5 bases at V and 9 bases at J, leaving 11 bases unmatched. Germline V gene lookup returns CDR1 SGHTA and CDR2 FQGNSA. The CDR3 sequence is CASSPTSASGTEQFF. The CDR3 bases are TGTGCCAGCAGCCCAACGTCTGCTAGCGGGACTGAGCAGTTCTTC.

The chain has TRBV18 and TRBJ2-3; D is perhaps TRBD2 (5 bases). Trimming left V 3 bases short and J 5 bases short, with 12 bases between. The CDR3 is made up of 14 amino acids. Germline-derived CDR1 and CDR2 are KGHSH and LQKENI. This CDR3 is CASSPSSLLDTQYF. DNA for the CDR3: TGTGCCAGCTCACCTTCTAGCCTCCTAGATACGCAGTATTTT. Looking up the rest from reference TRBV18 and TRBJ2-3 gives the full variable domain: NAGVMQNPRHLVRRRGQEARLRCSPMKGHSHVYWYRQLPEEGLKFMVYLQKENIIDESGMPKERFSAEFPKEGPSILRIQQVVRGDSAAYFCASSPSSLLDTQYFGPGTRLTVL.

This clonotype was picked up a small number of times. The rearrangement uses TRBV9 and TRBJ2-2, with 8 nucleotides matching TRBD1. Unmatched junction bases numbered 3, after V lost 5 bases and J lost 3 bases. Germline V gene sequence: CDR1 SGDLS, CDR2 YYNGEE. The CDR3 contains 14 residues. The CDR3 reads CASRVDRDTGELFF. For the CDR3, the DNA is TGTGCCAGCAGAGTGGACAGGGACACCGGGGAGCTGTTTTTT.

This clonotype was found a few times. J is TRBJ1-1 and V is TRBV11-3; 8 nucleotides align to TRBD1. This CDR3 has 17 residues. The V gene's germline CDR1 is SGHNT and CDR2 YENEEA. V trimming: 7 bases; J trimming: 1 base; junction bases outside the gene matches: 14. CDR3 coding DNA: TGTGCCAGCACCCCAGGGGGCAGAGTCATCCCGAACACTGAAGCTTTCTTT. It yields the protein CASTPGGRVIPNTEAFF. The whole variable domain, filled in from reference TRBV11-3 and TRBJ1-1, reads EAGVVQSPRYKIIEKKQPVAFWCNPISGHNTLYWYLQNLGQGPELLIRYENEEAVDDSQLPKDRFSAERLKGVDSTLKIQPAELGDSAVYLCASTPGGRVIPNTEAFFGQGTRLTVV.

This clonotype was recorded at least ten times. The rearrangement joins TRBV15 to TRBJ2-7; D might be TRBD1 (7 bases). V shed 0 bases and J shed 2 bases, with 17 bases lying between them. The germline V gene has CDR1 LNHNV and CDR2 YYDKDF (reference sequence). The CDR3 loop spans 17 amino acids. In nucleotides, the CDR3 is TGTGCCACCAGCAGAGATTTTGAGGCAGGGGGGACCTACGAGCAGTACTTC. Protein sequence: CATSRDFEAGGTYEQYF.

This clonotype was found many times. The chain combines TRBV20-1 with TRBJ1-1; possible D gene TRBD1, 5 bases. CDR3 length equals 12 residues. The V gene's germline CDR1 is DFQATT and CDR2 SNEGSKA (reference sequence). Trimming cost V 3 bases and J 5 bases, with 10 bases left between them. The CDR3 reads CSASQSGTEAFF. The CDR3 nucleotides read TGCAGTGCTAGTCAATCAGGGACTGAAGCTTTCTTT.